Listed below are T cell receptor beta chains from one sample, sequenced in a study of shared clonotypes between healthy human individuals. Profiled with immunoSEQ multiplex PCR; TCRdb holds only in-frame clones, not every one. The top ten hold 0.3% to 0.4% of the sample, which has roughly 2,300,000 clones, around 92% seen once. Input material: naive CD4+ T cells from PBMCs. The receptors were sampled from a young man in good health. Some clones in this sample may be carry-over from other donors' samples. Both conserved end residues are part of each CDR3. D genes are given only for firm matches. Size values are once, few and many counts, or a class for expanded clones, and some rows have none.

CDR3: CASSPLSYEQYF
DNA: TGTGCCAGCTCACCTCTCTCCTACGAGCAGTACTTC
size: NA
J: TRBJ2-7
D: NA
V: TRBV18
length: 12

CDR3: CASSIWAPGNEKLFF
DNA: TGTGCCAGTAGTATCTGGGCTCCGGGCAATGAAAAACTGTTTTTT
size: NA
J: TRBJ1-4
D: NA
V: TRBV19
length: 15

CDR3: CASSPGPNSYNEQFF
DNA: TGCGCCAGCAGTCCGGGCCCTAACTCCTACAATGAGCAGTTCTTC
size: NA
J: TRBJ2-1
D: NA
V: TRBV5-1
length: 15

CDR3: CAWSRGPYQPQHF
DNA: TGTGCCTGGAGCCGGGGGCCATATCAGCCCCAGCATTTT
size: NA
J: TRBJ1-5
D: NA
V: TRBV30
length: 13

CDR3: CAITGGAGGNIQYF
DNA: TGTGCCATCACCGGGGGTGCCGGGGGAAACATTCAGTACTTC
size: NA
J: TRBJ2-4
D: NA
V: TRBV10-3
length: 14

CDR3: CASTPRVGSSGNTIYF
DNA: TGTGCCAGCACCCCTAGGGTAGGGAGCTCTGGAAACACCATATATTTT
size: NA
J: TRBJ1-3
D: NA
V: TRBV28
length: 16

CDR3: CASSLTGGLREQYF
DNA: TGTGCCAGCAGCCTCACAGGGGGACTTCGGGAGCAGTACTTC
size: NA
J: TRBJ2-7
D: TRBD1
V: TRBV2
length: 14

CDR3: CASSSPQTGDTGELFF
DNA: TGCGCCAGCAGCTCCCCTCAGACAGGGGACACCGGGGAGCTGTTTTTT
size: NA
J: TRBJ2-2
D: TRBD1
V: TRBV5-1
length: 16

CDR3: CASSEFGESYGYTF
DNA: TGTGCCAGCAGTGAATTCGGGGAATCCTATGGCTACACCTTC
size: once
J: TRBJ1-2
D: NA
V: TRBV25-1
length: 14

CDR3: CASSQEHETLAKNIQYF
DNA: TGCGCCAGCAGCCAAGAGCACGAGACCCTAGCCAAAAACATTCAGTACTTC
size: NA
J: TRBJ2-4
D: NA
V: TRBV4-3
length: 17

CDR3: CASSFWETTEAFF
DNA: TGTGCCAGCAGCTTCTGGGAGACCACTGAAGCTTTCTTT
size: once
J: TRBJ1-1
D: NA
V: TRBV7-2
length: 13

CDR3: CASSLGQVDTEAFF
DNA: TGCGCCAGCAGCTTGGGACAGGTGGACACTGAAGCTTTCTTT
size: NA
J: TRBJ1-1
D: NA
V: TRBV5-1
length: 14

CDR3: CASSYLGRVGTEAFF
DNA: TGTGCCAGCTCCTACTTAGGCAGGGTAGGCACTGAAGCTTTCTTT
size: NA
J: TRBJ1-1
D: NA
V: TRBV27
length: 15

CDR3: CSAYRGSGYTF
DNA: TGCAGTGCATACAGGGGCTCTGGCTACACCTTC
size: NA
J: TRBJ1-2
D: TRBD1
V: TRBV20-1
length: 11

CDR3: CASSQDRGFPYEQYF
DNA: TGTGCCAGCAGCCAAGATCGGGGATTCCCCTACGAGCAGTACTTC
size: NA
J: TRBJ2-7
D: NA
V: TRBV4-2
length: 15

CDR3: CASSFLAGTGTGELFF
DNA: TGCGCCAGCAGCTTTCTAGCGGGAACCGGGACCGGGGAGCTGTTTTTT
size: NA
J: TRBJ2-2
D: TRBD2
V: TRBV5-1
length: 16

CDR3: CASSFPSYEQYF
DNA: TGTGCCAGCAGCTTTCCCTCCTACGAGCAGTACTTC
size: once
J: TRBJ2-7
D: NA
V: TRBV7-9
length: 12

CDR3: CASSHHDTRGDGYTF
DNA: TGCGCCAGCAGTCACCATGACACCCGGGGGGATGGCTACACCTTC
size: NA
J: TRBJ1-2
D: NA
V: TRBV23-1
length: 15

CDR3: CASIITVGADTQYF
DNA: TGTGCCAGCATAATTACTGTTGGTGCTGATACGCAGTATTTT
size: NA
J: TRBJ2-3
D: NA
V: TRBV2
length: 14

CDR3: CASSYLEVTGELFF
DNA: TGTGCCAGCAGTTACTTAGAGGTCACCGGGGAGCTGTTTTTT
size: NA
J: TRBJ2-2
D: NA
V: TRBV6-5
length: 14

CDR3: CSANRGYGYTF
DNA: TGCAGTGCTAACAGGGGCTATGGCTACACCTTC
size: few
J: TRBJ1-2
D: TRBD1
V: TRBV20-1
length: 11

CDR3: CASTPHDSGELFF
DNA: TGTGCCAGCACCCCCCACGATTCCGGGGAGCTGTTTTTT
size: NA
J: TRBJ2-2
D: NA
V: TRBV14
length: 13

CDR3: CASSPVSQETQYF
DNA: TGTGCCAGCTCACCAGTCAGCCAAGAGACCCAGTACTTC
size: NA
J: TRBJ2-5
D: NA
V: TRBV18
length: 13

CDR3: CASSSLGRREAFF
DNA: TGTGCCAGCAGTAGTTTAGGGAGACGGGAGGCTTTCTTT
size: NA
J: TRBJ1-1
D: NA
V: TRBV7-3
length: 13

CDR3: CASRGTSGREPSQETQYF
DNA: TGTGCCAGCAGGGGGACTAGCGGGAGGGAGCCTTCCCAAGAGACCCAGTACTTC
size: NA
J: TRBJ2-5
D: TRBD2
V: TRBV28
length: 18

CDR3: CASSADRDQPQHF
DNA: TGTGCCAGCTCAGCGGACAGGGATCAGCCCCAGCATTTT
size: few
J: TRBJ1-5
D: TRBD1
V: TRBV18
length: 13

CDR3: CASSLAGAHEQYF
DNA: TGTGCCAGCAGCTTGGCTGGGGCCCACGAGCAGTACTTC
size: NA
J: TRBJ2-7
D: NA
V: TRBV5-4
length: 13

CDR3: CSAKAGAEQYF
DNA: TGCAGTGCAAAGGCGGGAGCGGAGCAGTACTTC
size: NA
J: TRBJ2-7
D: TRBD2
V: TRBV20-1
length: 11

CDR3: CASSLNRGITEAFF
DNA: TGTGCCAGCAGCTTAAACAGGGGGATCACTGAAGCTTTCTTT
size: NA
J: TRBJ1-1
D: TRBD1
V: TRBV7-2
length: 14

CDR3: CASTRGNTIYF
DNA: TGTGCCAGCACCCGAGGAAACACCATATATTTT
size: once
J: TRBJ1-3
D: NA
V: TRBV5-8
length: 11

CDR3: CASSPRGDQPQHF
DNA: TGTGCCAGCAGTCCCCGGGGGGATCAGCCCCAGCATTTT
size: NA
J: TRBJ1-5
D: NA
V: TRBV6-5
length: 13

CDR3: CAWRWLGGSYNEQFF
DNA: TGTGCCTGGAGATGGTTGGGGGGGTCCTACAATGAGCAGTTCTTC
size: NA
J: TRBJ2-1
D: TRBD2
V: TRBV30
length: 15

CDR3: CAWSGDAWSLHF
DNA: TGTGCCTGGAGCGGGGATGCTTGGTCCCTCCACTTT
size: NA
J: TRBJ1-6
D: NA
V: TRBV30
length: 12

CDR3: CASGPEGGTYEQYF
DNA: TGTGCCAGCGGCCCCGAGGGGGGTACCTACGAGCAGTACTTC
size: NA
J: TRBJ2-7
D: NA
V: TRBV28
length: 14

CDR3: CASSPGTGSTGELFF
DNA: TGTGCCAGCTCACCCGGGACAGGGTCCACCGGGGAGCTGTTTTTT
size: NA
J: TRBJ2-2
D: TRBD1
V: TRBV18
length: 15

CDR3: CASSPHRRGGVGTIYF
DNA: TGTGCCAGTTCACCTCACCGTAGGGGAGGGGTGGGCACCATATATTTT
size: NA
J: TRBJ1-3
D: NA
V: TRBV18
length: 16

CDR3: CASSLNPGLAGGGDTQYF
DNA: TGTGCCAGCAGTTTAAACCCCGGACTAGCGGGAGGGGGAGATACGCAGTATTTT
size: NA
J: TRBJ2-3
D: TRBD2
V: TRBV7-3
length: 18

CDR3: CASLLQGQPQHF
DNA: TGTGCCAGCCTCCTCCAGGGTCAGCCCCAGCATTTT
size: NA
J: TRBJ1-5
D: NA
V: TRBV28
length: 12

CDR3: CASSSPRQGVRNQPQHF
DNA: TGTGCCAGCAGTTCACCACGACAGGGGGTTAGGAATCAGCCCCAGCATTTT
size: NA
J: TRBJ1-5
D: TRBD1
V: TRBV28
length: 17